Listed below are T cell receptor beta chains from one sample, sequenced in a study of cytomegalovirus exposure and HLA in healthy donors. Sequencing used immunoSEQ multiplex PCR; TCRdb keeps in-frame clones, though not all of them. Of about 130,000 clones listed, roughly 86% are singletons. Sequencing used PBMCs. The receptors originated from a man aged 25 to 40 in good health and CMV-seronegative. Each CDR3 is given with its conserved first and last residue. A D gene is named only where the DNA matches it firmly. Size is omitted from some rows. Given values are once, few, many or a class for expanded clones.

.	TRBD2	TRBV9	TRBJ2-7	TGTGCCAGCAGCGTAGAGCCAGGACTAGCCCAGTACGAGCAGTACTTC	CASSVEPGLAQYEQYF
.	.	TRBV30	TRBJ2-7	TGTGCCTGGGGAAGAGTCCAGGGAGGCGAGCAGTACTTC	CAWGRVQGGEQYF
.	.	TRBV27	TRBJ2-7	TGTGCCAGCAGTCCCACAGGGGGGGGTTCCTACGAGCAGTACTTC	CASSPTGGGSYEQYF
.	TRBD1	TRBV19	TRBJ1-3	TGTGCCAGTAGTGCCGGGACAGTGTTTGAAAACACCATATATTTT	CASSAGTVFENTIYF
few	.	TRBV30	TRBJ2-7	TGTGCCTGGAGTAACCGGCTAGATCTAAACGAGCAGTACTTC	CAWSNRLDLNEQYF
.	TRBD1	TRBV11-2	TRBJ2-7	TGTGCCAGCAGCTTACTCGGGACAGGGTTGAGCGAGCAGTACTTC	CASSLLGTGLSEQYF
.	.	TRBV29-1	TRBJ1-1	TGCAGCGTTGAAGACATCGGCGGGGGCAGGACTGAAGCTTTCTTT	CSVEDIGGGRTEAFF
few	.	TRBV2	TRBJ2-3	TGTGCCAGCTTGGCGGTTTCGGTGCCAGATACGCAGTATTTT	CASLAVSVPDTQYF
.	TRBD1	TRBV10-3	TRBJ1-2	TGTGCCATCAGTGATCAATCGGACAGGGTCTATGGCTACACCTTC	CAISDQSDRVYGYTF
.	.	TRBV30	TRBJ2-3	TGTGCCTGGAGTGAGTGGGCCGTGGTGTCAGATACGCAGTATTTT	CAWSEWAVVSDTQYF
.	TRBD1	TRBV7-2	TRBJ1-3	TGTGCCAGCAGCCCCGGGACAGTCTCTGGAAACACCATATATTTT	CASSPGTVSGNTIYF
.	TRBD1	TRBV30	TRBJ1-4	TGTGCCGGCGGGTCTACAGGGGTTAATGAAAAACTGTTTTTT	CAGGSTGVNEKLFF
.	.	TRBV5-1	TRBJ1-4	TGCGCCAGCAGGAGACAGGCCCCTGCAACTAATGAAAAACTGTTTTTT	CASRRQAPATNEKLFF
.	.	TRBV7-3	TRBJ2-1	TGTGCCAGCAGCTTAAGCCCCGAGGTCAGCAATGAGCAGTTCTTC	CASSLSPEVSNEQFF
many	.	TRBV6-4	TRBJ2-3	TGTGCCAGCAGTGACTCGACGCGGGACACAGATACGCAGTATTTT	CASSDSTRDTDTQYF
.	TRBD1	TRBV19	TRBJ1-2	TGTGCCAGTAGTATATTAAGGGACAGGGTTTTGCATGGCTACACCTTC	CASSILRDRVLHGYTF
.	TRBD1	TRBV5-3	TRBJ2-2	TGTGCCAGAAGCGGTACGACAGGGGAGACGAACACCGGGGAGCTGTTTTTT	CARSGTTGETNTGELFF
.	.	TRBV29-1	TRBJ2-4	TGCAGCGTTCGGGACAACCGACTACTAGCCAAAAACATTCAGTACTTC	CSVRDNRLLAKNIQYF
.	.	TRBV11-1	TRBJ2-1	TGTGCCAGCAGCTACAGGGCAAGCTCCTACAATGAGCAGTTCTTC	CASSYRASSYNEQFF
.	.	TRBV30	TRBJ2-1	TGTGCCTGGAGTGAAAAGTTGGAGCCGAACAATGAGCAGTTCTTC	CAWSEKLEPNNEQFF
.	.	TRBV7-3	TRBJ2-2	TGTGCCAGCAGCTTAGGAGGGGGCGCTTCCGGGGAGCTGTTTTTT	CASSLGGGASGELFF
.	TRBD1	TRBV9	TRBJ2-7	TGTGCCAGCAGCCCCGGACAGGGGGCTTACGAGCAGTACTTC	CASSPGQGAYEQYF
.	.	TRBV5-6	TRBJ1-5	TGTGCCAGCAGCTATCGTGAGAACAATCAGCCCCAGCATTTT	CASSYRENNQPQHF
.	TRBD1	TRBV19	TRBJ2-1	TGTGCCAGTAGTACCGTGAGGGGACAGGGCTCCTACAATGAGCAGTTCTTC	CASSTVRGQGSYNEQFF
.	TRBD1	TRBV5-1	TRBJ2-3	TGCGCCAGCAGCTACCGGGACAGGGCCATGGACGCGCAGTATTTT	CASSYRDRAMDAQYF
.	.	TRBV5-6	TRBJ2-4	TGTGCCAGCAGCTTGTCGGGGCGGGATAAAAACATTCAGTACTTC	CASSLSGRDKNIQYF
.	TRBD1	TRBV10-2	TRBJ1-1	TGCGCCAGCAGTGACCGACAGGGAGGGAACACTGAAGCTTTCTTT	CASSDRQGGNTEAFF
.	TRBD1	TRBV7-9	TRBJ2-3	TGTGCCAGCAGCTTAAGCCCAGGGGGTGGTGATACGCAGTATTTT	CASSLSPGGGDTQYF
.	.	TRBV14	TRBJ1-2	TGTGCCAGCAGCCAAGCGCATTCCGGGACAATCTATGGCTACACCTTC	CASSQAHSGTIYGYTF
.	TRBD1	TRBV5-8	TRBJ1-6	TGTGCCAGCAGCCACAGGGGCGATAATTCACCCCTCCACTTT	CASSHRGDNSPLHF
.	TRBD2	TRBV5-4	TRBJ2-7	TGTGCCAGCAGCTGGACCAGGGAGGGAAGTCGCGAGCAGTACTTC	CASSWTREGSREQYF
.	.	TRBV14	TRBJ1-1	TGTGCCAGCAGCCAAGGAGGGGGGGCTGAAGCTTTCTTT	CASSQGGGAEAFF
.	.	TRBV7-9	TRBJ1-2	TGTGCCAGCAGCTTAAGCGGCGGGGGGTTCTACACCTTC	CASSLSGGGFYTF
once	TRBD1	TRBV5-1	TRBJ1-2	TGCGCCAGCAGCGTGGGACAGGATTATGGCTACACCTTC	CASSVGQDYGYTF
.	.	TRBV6-5	TRBJ1-2	TGTGCCAGCAGTTCCCTGGTTCGAGCTAACTATGGCTACACCTTC	CASSSLVRANYGYTF
.	TRBD1	TRBV6-5	TRBJ1-1	TGTGCCAGCAGTTCCGGACAGGGAAATCGGGGGGTACAAGCTTTCTTT	CASSSGQGNRGVQAFF
.	.	TRBV9	TRBJ1-1	TGTGCCAGCAGCGCCGGGGGGAACACTGAAGCTTTCTTT	CASSAGGNTEAFF
.	TRBD1	TRBV11-2	TRBJ1-6	TGTGCCAGCAGCCGCGGACAGGGCGGTAATTCACCCCTCCACTTT	CASSRGQGGNSPLHF